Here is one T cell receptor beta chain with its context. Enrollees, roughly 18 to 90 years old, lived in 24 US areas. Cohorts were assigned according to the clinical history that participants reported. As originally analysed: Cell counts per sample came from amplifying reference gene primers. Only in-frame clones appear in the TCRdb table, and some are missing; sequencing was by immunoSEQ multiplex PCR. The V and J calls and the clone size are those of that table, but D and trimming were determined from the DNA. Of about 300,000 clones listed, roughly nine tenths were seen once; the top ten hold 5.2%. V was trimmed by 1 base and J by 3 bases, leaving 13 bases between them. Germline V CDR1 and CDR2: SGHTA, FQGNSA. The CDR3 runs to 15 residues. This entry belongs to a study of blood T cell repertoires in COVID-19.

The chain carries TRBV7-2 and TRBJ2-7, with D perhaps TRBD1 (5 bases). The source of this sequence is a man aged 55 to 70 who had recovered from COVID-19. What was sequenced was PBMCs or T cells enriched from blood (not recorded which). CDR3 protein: CASSLDRQGIYEQYF. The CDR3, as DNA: TGTGCCAGCAGCTTAGATCGGCAGGGAATCTACGAGCAGTACTTC.